The rows below give T cell receptor beta chains drawn from one sample of a study of T cell responses to AZD1222 COVID-19 vaccine. The repertoire was sequenced with immunoSEQ multiplex PCR; TCRdb's copy has only in-frame clones and lacks some. The table includes some 200,000 clones, roughly 94% detected once. The specimen was peripheral blood, collected 28 days after the second dose of the MenACWY control vaccine. The receptor set was obtained from an adult who received the MenACWY meningococcal vaccine as a control. The CDR3 runs from the conserved cysteine through the conserved F or W. D genes are given only for firm matches. Size tells how often a clone was seen (once, few, many) or the class of an expanded clone, and some rows leave it out.

j_call clone_size d_call v_call cdr3_aa cdr3_nt
TRBJ1-5 . TRBD1 TRBV19 CASSPPPGQEVYSNQPQHF TGTGCCAGTAGCCCCCCACCGGGACAGGAGGTTTATAGCAATCAGCCCCAGCATTTT
TRBJ1-1 . . TRBV6-5 CASNPTGNTEAFF TGTGCCAGCAATCCGACTGGTAACACTGAAGCTTTCTTT
TRBJ1-4 . TRBD1 TRBV28 CASSTTGTGYEKLFF TGTGCCAGCAGTACTACCGGGACAGGGTATGAAAAACTGTTTTTT
TRBJ1-2 . TRBD1 TRBV6-5 CASRQQGFNYGYTF TGTGCCAGCAGGCAACAGGGGTTTAACTATGGCTACACCTTC
TRBJ1-1 . . TRBV2 CASRNTEAFF TGTGCCAGCAGGAACACTGAAGCTTTCTTT
TRBJ2-7 . TRBD1 TRBV6-2/TRBV6-3 CASSYEGTGGYEQYF TGTGCCAGCAGTTACGAAGGGACAGGGGGATACGAGCAGTACTTC
TRBJ2-2 . . TRBV19 CASSIDGGPGGELFF TGTGCCAGTAGTATAGACGGGGGACCTGGCGGGGAGCTGTTTTTT
TRBJ2-1 . . TRBV24-1 CATSDPSGQFF TGTGCCACCAGTGATCCTTCAGGGCAGTTCTTC
TRBJ1-2 . . TRBV24-1 CATSQASWDGYTF TGTGCCACCAGCCAAGCATCTTGGGATGGCTACACCTTC
TRBJ2-5 . TRBD2 TRBV27 CASSFLSPGGGYKLGETQYF TGTGCCAGCAGTTTCCTCTCCCCCGGGGGAGGGTACAAGCTCGGTGAGACCCAGTACTTC
TRBJ1-1 once . TRBV7-2 CASSLAPEGGTEAFF TGTGCCAGCAGCTTAGCGCCAGAGGGGGGGACTGAAGCTTTCTTT
TRBJ1-1 . . TRBV3-1/TRBV3-2 CASSLNGGDAEAFF TGTGCCAGCAGCCTCAATGGTGGGGACGCTGAAGCTTTCTTT
TRBJ1-6 . TRBD1 TRBV6-5 CASSLDRDYSPLHF TGTGCCAGCAGTTTGGACAGGGATTATTCACCCCTCCACTTT
TRBJ1-1 . . TRBV2 CASLGRWNTEAFF TGTGCCAGCCTCGGACGGTGGAACACTGAAGCTTTCTTT
TRBJ1-2 . TRBD1 TRBV5-7 CASSLTKWGQGDDGYTF TGTGCCAGCAGCTTGACCAAATGGGGACAGGGGGATGATGGCTACACCTTC
TRBJ1-2 . . TRBV29-1 CSVETGRSYGYTF TGCAGCGTTGAAACAGGGCGCAGCTATGGCTACACCTTC
TRBJ2-3 . TRBD2 TRBV5-1 CASSSRTSGGPDTQYF TGCGCCAGCAGCTCCCGGACTAGCGGGGGCCCAGATACGCAGTATTTT
TRBJ2-3 . . TRBV7-6 CASSEDETDTQYF TGTGCCAGCAGCGAAGACGAAACAGATACGCAGTATTTT
TRBJ1-5 . . TRBV24-1 CATSDRRGGSNQPQHF TGTGCCACCAGTGATAGGAGAGGGGGTAGCAATCAGCCCCAGCATTTT
TRBJ1-5 . . TRBV18 CASSPSRSDQPQHF TGTGCCAGCTCACCGTCCCGAAGTGATCAGCCCCAGCATTTT
TRBJ1-5 . . TRBV12-3/TRBV12-4 CASSLEGDQPQHF TGTGCCAGCAGTTTGGAGGGGGATCAGCCCCAGCATTTT
TRBJ2-2 few . TRBV12-3/TRBV12-4 CASSSGLTGELFF TGTGCCAGCAGTTCGGGACTTACCGGGGAGCTGTTTTTT
TRBJ1-5 . . TRBV19 CARRESSNQPQHF TGTGCCAGGAGGGAATCAAGCAATCAGCCCCAGCATTTT
TRBJ1-1 . . TRBV28 CASTYPGNTEAFF TGTGCCAGCACTTACCCCGGGAACACTGAAGCTTTCTTT
TRBJ1-1 . TRBD1 TRBV11-2 CASSTGQGRAEAFF TGTGCCAGCAGCACAGGACAGGGGAGGGCTGAAGCTTTCTTT
TRBJ2-1 . . TRBV5-1 CASSSGWRNEQFF TGCGCCAGCAGTTCGGGTTGGCGCAATGAGCAGTTCTTC
TRBJ2-1 . . TRBV9 CASSALHRDNNEQFF TGTGCCAGCAGCGCTTTGCACCGGGACAACAATGAGCAGTTCTTC
TRBJ2-1 . TRBD1 TRBV29-1 CSVRTGGNEQFF TGCAGCGTTCGGACAGGAGGCAATGAGCAGTTCTTC
TRBJ1-6 . TRBD1 TRBV10-3 CAISEDRDSPLHF TGTGCCATCAGTGAGGACAGGGATTCACCCCTCCACTTT
TRBJ1-1 . . TRBV29-1 CSVEDPREGRTEAFF TGCAGCGTTGAAGACCCCCGGGAGGGCCGCACTGAAGCTTTCTTT
TRBJ2-7 . TRBD1 TRBV7-6 CASSLEGQGKYEQYF TGTGCCAGCAGCTTAGAGGGACAGGGAAAGTACGAGCAGTACTTC